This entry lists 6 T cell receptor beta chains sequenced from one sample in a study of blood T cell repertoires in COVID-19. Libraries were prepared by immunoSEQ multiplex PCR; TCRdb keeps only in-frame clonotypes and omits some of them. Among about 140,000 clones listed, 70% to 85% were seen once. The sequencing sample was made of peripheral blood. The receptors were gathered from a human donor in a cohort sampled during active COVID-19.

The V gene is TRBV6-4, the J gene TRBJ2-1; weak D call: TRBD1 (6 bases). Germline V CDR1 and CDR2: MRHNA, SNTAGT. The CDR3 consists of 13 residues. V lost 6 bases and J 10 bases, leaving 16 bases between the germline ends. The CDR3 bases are TGTGCCAGCAGCGGGACACCTCTTCTAGAGCAGTTCTTC. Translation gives CASSGTPLLEQFF.

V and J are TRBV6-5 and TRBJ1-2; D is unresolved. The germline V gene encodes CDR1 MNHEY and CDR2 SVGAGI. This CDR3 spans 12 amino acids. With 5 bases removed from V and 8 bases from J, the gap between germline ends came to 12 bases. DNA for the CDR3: TGTGCCAGCAGTCCCGGGGAGTACGGCTACACCTTC. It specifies CASSPGEYGYTF.

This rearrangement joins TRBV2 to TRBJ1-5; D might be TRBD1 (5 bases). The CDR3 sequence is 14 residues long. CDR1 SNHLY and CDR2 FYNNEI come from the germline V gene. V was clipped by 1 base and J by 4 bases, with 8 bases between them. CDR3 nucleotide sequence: TGTGCCAGCAGTGAAGGACAGAATAATCAGCCCCAGCATTTT. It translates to CASSEGQNNQPQHF.

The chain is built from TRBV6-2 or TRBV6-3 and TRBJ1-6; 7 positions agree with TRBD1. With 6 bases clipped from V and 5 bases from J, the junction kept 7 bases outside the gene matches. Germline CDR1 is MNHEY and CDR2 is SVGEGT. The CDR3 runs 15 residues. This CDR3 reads CASSQGQAHNSPLHF. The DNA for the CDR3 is TGTGCCAGCAGCCAAGGACAGGCCCATAATTCACCCCTCCACTTT.

Here the CDR3 reads CASSDYRGQSGNTIYF. In DNA form, the CDR3 reads TGTGCCAGTAGTGATTACAGGGGGCAATCTGGAAACACCATATATTTT. The chain carries TRBV19 and TRBJ1-3; 9 nucleotides line up with TRBD1. V lost 5 bases to trimming and J lost 1 base; unmatched junction nucleotides: 6. CDR1 and CDR2 from the germline V gene are LNHDA and SQIVND (reference sequence). The CDR3 totals 16 residues.

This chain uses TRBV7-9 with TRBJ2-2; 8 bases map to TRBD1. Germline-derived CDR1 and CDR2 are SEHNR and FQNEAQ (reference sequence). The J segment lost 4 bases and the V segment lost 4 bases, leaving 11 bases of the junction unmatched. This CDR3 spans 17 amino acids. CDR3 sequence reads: CASSYRSQGARTGELFF. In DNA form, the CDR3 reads TGTGCCAGCAGCTATCGAAGTCAGGGGGCTCGCACCGGGGAGCTGTTTTTT.